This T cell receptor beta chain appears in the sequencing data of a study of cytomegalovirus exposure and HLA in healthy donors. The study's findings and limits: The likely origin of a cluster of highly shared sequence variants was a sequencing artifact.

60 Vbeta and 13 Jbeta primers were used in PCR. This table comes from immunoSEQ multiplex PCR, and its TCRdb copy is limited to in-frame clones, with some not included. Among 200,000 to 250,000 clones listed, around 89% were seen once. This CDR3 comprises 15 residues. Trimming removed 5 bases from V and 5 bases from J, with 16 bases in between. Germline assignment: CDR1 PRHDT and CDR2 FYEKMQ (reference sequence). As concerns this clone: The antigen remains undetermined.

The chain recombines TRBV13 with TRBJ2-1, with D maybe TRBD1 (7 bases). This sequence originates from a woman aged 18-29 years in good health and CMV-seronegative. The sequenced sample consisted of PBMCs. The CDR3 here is CASSNRGDSDNEQFF. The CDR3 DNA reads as TGTGCCAGCAGCAATAGGGGGGACAGTGACAATGAGCAGTTCTTC. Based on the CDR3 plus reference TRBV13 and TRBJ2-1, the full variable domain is AAGVIQSPRHLIKEKRETATLKCYPIPRHDTVYWYQQGPGQDPQFLISFYEKMQSDKGSIPDRFSAQQFSDYHSELNMSSLELGDSALYFCASSNRGDSDNEQFFGPGTRLTVL.